The clone carrying this T cell receptor (beta chain) was seen repeatedly, ten times or more. Its specificity is unknown. MiXCR, run by TCRdb on the 5' RACE reads, gives a single entry per CDR3 protein. This repertoire shows 700,000 to 950,000 distinct CDR3 sequences, about 12% found once; its top ten account for 1.5% to 2%. CDR3 length: 16 residues. V lost 7 bases and J lost 4; bases outside the gene matches: 16. Germline V gives CDR1 SQVTM, CDR2 ANQGSEA. This entry comes from a study of identical twins. Study-level findings and limits: Zero-insertion analyses were open to partial confounding by invariant MAIT and iNKT cells.

This sample also appeared in a second study, on yellow fever vaccine responses in identical twins.

The chain combines TRBV29-1 with TRBJ2-1, with TRBD1 matching 7 bases. The specimen was PBMCs. This clonotype was sampled from a woman under 30 in good health. The CDR3: CSAIFTGTAYYNEQFF. CDR3 DNA sequence: TGCAGCGCAATTTTTACCGGGACAGCGTATTACAATGAGCAGTTCTTC.